The 24 T cell receptor beta chains given below trace back to one sample, sequenced in a study of T cell repertoires in cytomegalovirus infection. For these TCRs, the target antigens are not known. TCRdb reprocessed the reads via MiXCR and lists one record per CDR3 protein. The sample lists some 920,000 distinct CDR3 sequences, less than 35% occurring once. The sample was cultured CD8+ T cells from PBMCs, taken from culture after CMV antigen stimulation. Receptor source: a human donor in good health (CMV status not recorded). Some clones in this sample may be carry-over from other donors' samples.

The CDR3 coding sequence is TGTGCCAGCAGCTTGGAGGCGGGGGACTCCTACAATGAGCAGTTCTTC. Its translation is CASSLEAGDSYNEQFF. The chain joins TRBV5-5 to TRBJ2-1, with 7 positions matching TRBD2. Germline CDR1 is SGHKS and CDR2 is YYEKEE (reference sequence). V trimming: 0 bases; J trimming: 0 bases; junction bases outside the gene matches: 3. The CDR3 is 16 amino acids.

The sample holds one count of this clonotype. This sequence joins TRBV28 and TRBJ2-7, with 8 bases aligning to TRBD1. CDR1 MDHEN and CDR2 SYDVKM come from the germline V gene. V lost 5 bases and J lost 3; bases outside the gene matches: 6. This CDR3 spans 14 amino acids. The CDR3 nucleotides are TGTGCCAGCAGTCCAGGACAGGGCGACTACGAGCAGTACGTC. Protein sequence: CASSPGQGDYEQYV.

This clonotype was picked up a small number of times. The chain uses TRBV3-1 and TRBJ2-2; no firm D call. Germline loops: CDR1 LGHDT, CDR2 YNNKEL (reference sequence). Trimming took off 0 bases at V and 8 bases at J, with 7 bases between the two ends. CDR3 size: 13 residues. Here the CDR3 DNA reads TGTGCCAGCAGCCAAGATTTTAGTGGGGAGCTGTTTTTT. Translating gives CASSQDFSGELFF.

The V and J genes are TRBV6-1 and TRBJ2-3, with no clear D. This CDR3 is 16 amino acids long. Trimming shortened V by 1 base and J by 1 base, and 12 bases separated the two germline ends. The germline CDR1 and CDR2 sequences are MNHNS and SASEGT. The DNA for the CDR3 is TGTGCCAGCAGTGAAGATTGGCCAGCCCGCACAGATACGCAGTATTTT. Its translation is CASSEDWPARTDTQYF.

The chain employs TRBV12-3 or TRBV12-4 and TRBJ1-4; D gene uncertain. V was clipped by 6 bases and J by 4 bases, with 12 bases between them. The CDR3 runs 14 residues. The DNA for the CDR3 is TGTGCCAGCAGCTACGGCCCCCGTAATGAAAAACTGTTTTTT. Translated: CASSYGPRNEKLFF.

This CDR3 reads CATSDLKEGAKNIQYF. Here the CDR3 DNA reads TGTGCCACCAGTGATTTGAAGGAGGGGGCCAAAAACATTCAGTACTTC. The rearrangement joins TRBV24-1 to TRBJ2-4; D is perhaps TRBD2 (6 bases). The CDR3 runs 16 residues. The V end lost 0 bases, the J end lost 1 base, and 9 bases lay between the germline ends. Germline CDR1 and CDR2: KGHDR and SFDVKD.

Ten or more counts support this clonotype. This sequence joins TRBV7-2 and TRBJ1-4; tentatively, D is TRBD1 (5 bases). V lost 5 bases and J lost 4, with 14 bases in between. The CDR3 contains 15 residues. Germline V lookup: CDR1 SGHTA, CDR2 FQGNSA. CDR3 coding DNA: TGTGCCAGCAGCCGGCTGACAGCCCGTAATGAAAAACTGTTTTTT. Amino acid sequence: CASSRLTARNEKLFF.

The genes are TRBV6-5 and TRBJ1-1; 8 bases are shared with TRBD1. There are 14 residues in the CDR3. Germline loops: CDR1 MNHEY, CDR2 SVGAGI. J gave up 5 bases and V 5 bases, and 7 bases lay outside the gene matches. CDR3: CASSKPTGGTEAFF. CDR3 DNA sequence: TGTGCCAGCAGTAAACCTACAGGGGGAACTGAAGCTTTCTTT.

This clonotype was detected ten times or more. The gene calls are TRBV7-2 and TRBJ2-5, with 9 bases that match TRBD2. CDR3 length: 17 residues. After removal of 1 base from V and 3 bases from J, the junction contained 9 bases not matched to a gene. Germline V gene sequence: CDR1 SGHTA, CDR2 FQGNSA. CDR3 coding DNA: TGTGCCAGCAGCTTAGATGAACCTAGCGGGGATAAAGAGACCCAGTACTTC. The encoded protein is CASSLDEPSGDKETQYF.

The chain has TRBV28 and TRBJ2-2; D might be TRBD1 (6 bases). This CDR3 is built from 15 residues. Trimming took off 2 bases at V and 5 bases at J, with 12 bases between the two ends. CDR1 MDHEN and CDR2 SYDVKM come from the germline V gene. CDR3 sequence reads: CASSLMQGITGELFF. CDR3 nucleotide sequence: TGTGCCAGCAGTTTAATGCAGGGGATAACCGGGGAGCTGTTTTTT.

The genes are TRBV28 and TRBJ1-5; a weak D match, TRBD1 (5 bases). The V gene's germline CDR1 is MDHEN and CDR2 SYDVKM. The CDR3 is made up of 13 amino acids. Trimming stripped 11 bases from V and 5 bases from J, with 16 bases between. The CDR3 sequence: CASTLVGDQPQHF. In DNA form, the CDR3 reads TGTGCCTCTACCCTCGTGGGGGATCAGCCCCAGCATTTT.

The chain combines TRBV18 with TRBJ1-1; D remains ambiguous. V gave up 2 bases and J gave up 1 base, with 11 bases separating them. The germline gives CDR1 KGHSH, CDR2 LQKENI. This CDR3 is built from 15 residues. The CDR3 spells CASSPYWRKNTEAFF. The CDR3, as DNA: TGTGCCAGCTCACCATATTGGCGGAAGAACACTGAAGCTTTCTTT.

This chain uses TRBV7-2 with TRBJ2-1, with a weak D call TRBD1 (5 bases). Germline values: CDR1 SGHTA, CDR2 FQGNSA. The CDR3 length is 15 residues. Trimming left V 5 bases short and J 2 bases short, with 13 bases between. The CDR3 reads CASSQTGNPYNEQFF. CDR3 DNA: TGTGCCAGCAGCCAAACAGGTAACCCCTACAATGAGCAGTTCTTC.

This clonotype showed up many times. The DNA for the CDR3 is TGTGCCAGCAGCGTCCGGGGCCGAGCTAACTATGGCTACACCTTC. Translation gives CASSVRGRANYGYTF. This chain joins TRBV7-2 and TRBJ1-2, with D possibly being TRBD1 (5 bases). The CDR3 totals 15 residues. Germline CDR1 SGHTA, CDR2 FQGNSA. V dropped 5 bases and J dropped 0 bases, with 13 bases sitting between them.

This rearrangement joins TRBV25-1 to TRBJ2-1; TRBD2 matches 8 bases. CDR1 MGHDK and CDR2 SYGVNS come from the germline V gene. The V and J ends lost 8 bases and 15 bases, in that order; junction bases with no gene match: 6. This CDR3 is built from 10 residues. DNA of the CDR3: TGTGCCAGCTTCAGCGGGGGCTTGTTCTTC. Residues: CASFSGGLFF.

As for this clonotype: Relative to the germline gene, one junction end is altered; a read error may explain this. The chain combines TRBV6-6 with TRBJ1-1; weak D call: TRBD1 (6 bases). Looked up from germline, CDR1 is MNHNY and CDR2 is SVGAGI (reference sequence). CDR3 length: 11 residues. CDR3 coding DNA: TGTGCCAGCACGGGGGGGCAGCCTGAGAACTTT. Encoded protein: CASTGGQPENF.

This clonotype came up many times. This CDR3 reads CASSTPSGGAPQETQYF. The CDR3 DNA follows: TGTGCCAGCAGCACCCCCAGCGGGGGGGCACCCCAAGAGACCCAGTACTTC. The chain has TRBV7-2 and TRBJ2-5; TRBD2 matches 10 bases. Germline values: CDR1 SGHTA, CDR2 FQGNSA. The CDR3 has 17 amino acids. V trimming: 5 bases; J trimming: 1 base; junction bases outside the gene matches: 10. The entire variable domain, with the rest obtained from reference TRBV7-2 and TRBJ2-5, is as follows: GAGVSQSPSNKVTEKGKDVELRCDPISGHTALYWYRQSLGQGLEFLIYFQGNSAPDKSGLPSDRFSAERTGGSVSTLTIQRTQQEDSAVYLCASSTPSGGAPQETQYFGPGTRLLVL.

The J gene is TRBJ2-7, the V gene TRBV6-2 or TRBV6-3; 8 nucleotides agree with TRBD1. CDR1 MNHEY and CDR2 SVGEGT come from the germline V gene. The CDR3 spans 16 residues. The J segment lost 3 bases and the V segment lost 6 bases, leaving 13 bases of the junction unmatched. The CDR3, as DNA: TGTGCCAGCAGCTACAATGCAAAACAGGGGGTCTACGAGCAGTACGTC. Residues: CASSYNAKQGVYEQYV.

The genes are TRBV11-3 and TRBJ2-4; TRBD1 or TRBD2 may be the D gene (6 bases each). The CDR3 consists of 15 residues. The germline V gene encodes CDR1 SGHNT and CDR2 YENEEA. V was shortened by 5 bases and J by 0 bases, with 11 bases between the two germline ends. The CDR3 coding sequence is TGTGCCAGCAGCCCCGGGGGCGGAGCCAAAAACATTCAGTACTTC. Its protein is CASSPGGGAKNIQYF. Full variable domain (remainder filled in from reference TRBV11-3 and TRBJ2-4): EAGVVQSPRYKIIEKKQPVAFWCNPISGHNTLYWYLQNLGQGPELLIRYENEEAVDDSQLPKDRFSAERLKGVDSTLKIQPAELGDSAVYLCASSPGGGAKNIQYFGAGTRLSVL.

The rearrangement joins TRBV20-1 to TRBJ2-7; maybe TRBD2 (5 bases). Germline CDR1 DFQATT, CDR2 SNEGSKA (reference sequence). The CDR3 has 14 amino acids. V dropped 4 bases and J dropped 0 bases, with 13 bases sitting between them. As DNA, the CDR3 is TGCAGTGCTATTCCGGGGATTACCTCCTACGAGCAGTACTTC. This encodes CSAIPGITSYEQYF.

V and J are TRBV6-1 and TRBJ1-1; no clear D. Trimming removed 3 bases at V and 6 bases at J, with 14 bases between. The CDR3 totals 14 residues. CDR1 and CDR2 from the germline V gene are MNHNS and SASEGT. The CDR3 DNA sequence: TGTGCCAGCAGTGATCTGTGGGATGACGCTGAAGCTTTCTTT. The encoded protein is CASSDLWDDAEAFF.

V and J are TRBV27 and TRBJ1-6, with D possibly TRBD1 on 6 matching bases. The CDR3 covers 13 residues. Per the germline V gene, CDR1 is MNHEY and CDR2 is SMNVEV (reference sequence). V was cut by 4 bases and J by 17 bases, with 18 bases left in between. CDR3 coding DNA: TGTGCCAGCAGTTACCTGACAGGCCGCTATATCCACTTT. Translated: CASSYLTGRYIHF.

The chain uses TRBV7-9 and TRBJ1-1; D is unclear. Between the trimmed V and J ends, which lost 5 bases and 8 bases, there was a span of 18 bases. This CDR3 contains 14 residues. Germline V gene lookup returns CDR1 SEHNR and CDR2 FQNEAQ (reference sequence). The CDR3 region has the DNA TGTGCCAGCAGCCCGGATATAAGGACTCACGAAGCTTTCTTT. As protein: CASSPDIRTHEAFF. The complete variable domain, with remaining parts taken from reference TRBV7-9 and TRBJ1-1, reads DTGVSQNPRHKITKRGQNVTFRCDPISEHNRLYWYRQTLGQGPEFLTYFQNEAQLEKSRLLSDRFSAERPKGSFSTLEIQRTEQGDSAMYLCASSPDIRTHEAFFGQGTRLTVV.

The genes are TRBV5-1 and TRBJ1-2; D is perhaps TRBD1 (5 bases). The CDR3 runs to 15 residues. The V end was cut by 4 bases, the J end by 0 bases, with 13 bases between. Per the germline V gene, CDR1 is SGHRS and CDR2 is YFSETQ. The CDR3 DNA reads as TGCGCCAGCAGCCCAAAAACGACAGCTAACTATGGCTACACCTTC. It translates to CASSPKTTANYGYTF.